This TCR beta chain was found in a study of technical replicates of blood from several donors. Libraries were prepared by immunoSEQ multiplex PCR; TCRdb keeps only in-frame clonotypes and omits some of them. The data contain approximately 94,000 clones, about 96% of them singletons. Germline loops: CDR1 MNHEY, CDR2 SVGAGI. Trimming removed 10 bases from V and 5 bases from J; junction bases left unmatched: 2. This CDR3 is built from 11 residues. The clonotype was recovered from a human donor in good health. Input material: T cells isolated from PBMCs. The chain uses TRBV6-5 and TRBJ1-2; TRBD1 aligns across 9 bases. CDR3 loop: CATGQGYGYTF. The CDR3 DNA follows: TGTGCCACGGGACAGGGTTATGGCTACACCTTC.